This T cell receptor (beta chain) was identified in a study of tumor-infiltrating lymphocytes in localized non-small cell lung cancer. Measured with immunoSEQ multiplex PCR; TCRdb has only the in-frame clones, and not every one. This table has about 10,000 clones, around 74% appearing once. Trimming cost V 0 bases and J 3 bases; bases outside gene matches: 0. CDR3 length equals 14 residues. Per germline, CDR1 SGHRS and CDR2 YFSETQ. The source of this sequence is a human donor with non-small cell lung cancer. Specimen: uninvolved lung tissue not adjacent to the tumor. The V and J genes are TRBV5-1 and TRBJ2-1; TRBD2 matches 7 bases. This CDR3 is CASSLGGGYNEQFF. CDR3 bases: TGCGCCAGCAGCTTGGGGGGGGGCTACAATGAGCAGTTCTTC. The entire variable domain, with the rest obtained from reference TRBV5-1 and TRBJ2-1, is as follows: KAGVTQTPRYLIKTRGQQVTLSCSPISGHRSVSWYQQTPGQGLQFLFEYFSETQRNKGNFPGRFSGRQFSNSRSEMNVSTLELGDSALYLCASSLGGGYNEQFFGPGTRLTVL.